Sequencing of this T cell receptor (beta chain) was carried out in a study of regulatory T cells in long-lasting Graves disease. Arm-PCR of CDR3 regions and iRepertoire HTBI primers were the basis on which TCR beta libraries were built. TCRdb used MiXCR to reprocess the multiplex PCR reads, holding one entry per CDR3 protein. The table includes under 450,000 distinct CDR3 sequences, around 22% detected once. The time point was: persistent/refractory GD, antithyroid drugs over 5 years with positive TRAb. PBMC RNA was the source of the TCR library. This CDR3 has 14 residues. V was pared by 6 bases and J by 12 bases, with 23 bases between. Germline CDR1 is MDHEN and CDR2 is SYDVKM. This clonotype was detected many times.

The TCR sequence derives from a female donor with Graves disease. This sequence joins TRBV28 and TRBJ1-1; D possibly corresponds to TRBD1 (5 bases). Sequenced material: peripheral blood mononuclear cells (PBMCs), taken when the disease was refractory, from a patient treated with antithyroid drugs. Written as DNA, the CDR3 is TGTGCCAGCAGCCCCTTCGCCCTCCAGGGTAGGACTTTCTTT. Translating gives CASSPFALQGRTFF.